These 10 T cell receptor beta chains originate from one sample sequenced in a study of shared clonotypes between healthy human individuals. Libraries were prepared by immunoSEQ multiplex PCR; TCRdb keeps only in-frame clonotypes and omits some of them. The sample yields approximately 2.4 million clones, approximately 95% seen once. The sequenced sample was naive CD4+ T cells sorted from blood. The subset is: CD45RA+ positively selected. Every receptor here comes from a young man in good health.

This clone has just one count. The CDR3 nucleotides are TGTGCCAGTAGTTCAGGTGCGGGGCCGGTTGTTTCACCCCTCCACTTT. It encodes CASSSGAGPVVSPLHF. The chain recombines TRBV19 with TRBJ1-6, with a weak D call TRBD1 (5 bases). The CDR3 runs 16 residues. Germline CDR1 is LNHDA and CDR2 is SQIVND (reference sequence). The V end was cut by 5 bases, the J end by 9 bases, with 20 bases between. The full variable domain, its missing parts supplied by reference TRBV19 and TRBJ1-6, is DGGITQSPKYLFRKEGQNVTLSCEQNLNHDAMYWYRQDPGQGLRLIYYSQIVNDFQKGDIAEGYSVSREKKESFPLTVTSAQKNPTAFYLCASSSGAGPVVSPLHFGNGTRLTVT.

The chain recombines TRBV27 with TRBJ1-1; TRBD1 might be the D (5 bases). Germline-derived CDR1 and CDR2 are MNHEY and SMNVEV (reference sequence). The CDR3 is 14 amino acids. V was pared by 2 bases and J by 5 bases, with 12 bases between. The CDR3 bases are TGTGCCAGCAGTTTAGAGGGGATTTGGACTGAAGCTTTCTTT. Translating gives CASSLEGIWTEAFF.

This clone was recorded a few times. The rearrangement links TRBV7-3 to TRBJ1-6; TRBD1 is a possible D gene (5 bases). V was cut by 5 bases and J by 10 bases, with 18 bases left in between. Looked up from germline, CDR1 is SGHTA and CDR2 is FQGTGA. The CDR3 contains 15 residues. The CDR3 DNA reads TGTGCCAGCAGCCCAACCGACAGTCTTAAATCACCCCTCCACTTT. Protein sequence: CASSPTDSLKSPLHF.

The J gene is TRBJ1-2, the V gene TRBV5-1, with D uncertain. V was trimmed by 2 bases and J by 1 base, leaving 12 bases between them. CDR1 SGHRS and CDR2 YFSETQ come from the germline V gene. This CDR3 is 15 amino acids long. The CDR3 sequence is CASSFGQERNYGYTF. As DNA, the CDR3 is TGCGCCAGCAGCTTTGGGCAGGAGCGTAACTATGGCTACACCTTC.

This chain joins TRBV25-1 and TRBJ2-1, with 10 nucleotides matching TRBD1. This CDR3 has 17 amino acids. CDR1 is MGHDK, CDR2 SYGVNS, per germline. V was clipped by 2 bases and J by 7 bases; unmatched bases: 11. CDR3 nucleotide sequence: TGTGCCAGCAGTGAAGACCGGCCGGGACAGGGGAGGAATGAGCAGTTCTTC. It is translated as CASSEDRPGQGRNEQFF.

The rearrangement joins TRBV7-9 to TRBJ2-1, with TRBD2 identical over 12 bases. This CDR3 is 14 amino acids long. V shed 6 bases and J 8 bases; nucleotides not matched to a gene: 5. Germline CDR1 and CDR2: SEHNR and FQNEAQ (reference sequence). CDR3 residues: CASSSTSGSYEQFF. CDR3 nucleotide sequence: TGTGCCAGCAGTTCGACTAGCGGGAGCTATGAGCAGTTCTTC.

This clone was observed a single time. The gene calls are TRBV30 and TRBJ1-2, with D perhaps matching TRBD1 (5 bases). The V gene lost 8 bases and the J gene lost 4 bases, with 11 bases spanning the gap. CDR1 is GTSNPN and CDR2 is SVGIG in the germline V gene (reference sequence). This CDR3 has 11 amino acids. The CDR3 DNA is TGTGCCAGGTCCGGGGGCTATGGCTACACCTTC. Residues: CARSGGYGYTF.

The chain links TRBV5-8 to TRBJ2-5; D could derive from TRBD1 or TRBD2 (7 bases each). Germline V gene lookup returns CDR1 SGHTS and CDR2 YDEGEE. The germline V and J ends were trimmed by 4 bases and 5 bases, with 18 bases remaining between them. This CDR3 is built from 15 residues. The CDR3 nucleotides are TGTGCCAGCAGCCCCTGGGAGGGGGCGAGGGAGACCCAGTACTTC. Residues: CASSPWEGARETQYF.

J is TRBJ1-1 and V is TRBV6-4, with 9 bases lining up with TRBD1. Unmatched junction bases numbered 12, after V lost 4 bases and J lost 3 bases. The CDR3 contains 17 residues. CDR1 MRHNA and CDR2 SNTAGT come from the germline V gene. This CDR3 reads CASSAYRGQSKDTEAFF. In DNA form, the CDR3 reads TGTGCCAGCAGTGCCTACAGGGGGCAGAGTAAGGACACTGAAGCTTTCTTT.

The V call is TRBV7-8, the J call TRBJ1-3, with D possibly matching TRBD1 (5 bases). V lost 1 base and J lost 0, with 13 bases in between. The CDR3 has 17 amino acids. The V gene's germline CDR1 is SGHVS and CDR2 FQNEAQ. The CDR3 protein is CASSLERWGPSGNTIYF. In DNA, the CDR3 is TGTGCCAGCAGCTTAGAAAGGTGGGGCCCCTCTGGAAACACCATATATTTT.